One sample yielded the 2 T cell receptor beta chains listed below, sequenced in a study of blood T cells in healthy people across ages. Alongside a J-beta primer mix, a sample-barcoded 5' primer served in a second PCR lasting roughly 6 to 11 cycles. TCRdb reprocessed the 5' RACE reads with MiXCR, giving one entry per CDR3 protein. This table holds about 970,000 distinct CDR3 sequences, roughly 51% found once. Sequenced sample: blood. The receptors derive from a woman aged 55-70 years in good health.

This sequence joins TRBV6-1 and TRBJ2-5, with D possibly TRBD1 on 6 matching bases. Looked up from germline, CDR1 is MNHNS and CDR2 is SASEGT. V was pared by 2 bases and J by 5 bases, with 18 bases between. The CDR3 is 16 residues long. CDR3 sequence reads: CASSENRQGTGETQYF. The CDR3 DNA sequence: TGTGCCAGCAGTGAAAACCGTCAGGGGACCGGGGAGACCCAGTACTTC.

The chain carries TRBV20-1 and TRBJ2-7; 11 nucleotides line up with TRBD1. CDR1 DFQATT and CDR2 SNEGSKA come from the germline V gene (reference sequence). V lost 6 bases, J lost 3 bases, and 7 bases stayed unmatched. This CDR3 is 14 amino acids long. This CDR3 is CSATSGQGGYEQYF. CDR3 coding DNA: TGCAGTGCAACCTCGGGACAGGGGGGCTACGAGCAGTACTTC.